Presented here are 18 T cell receptor beta chains from one specimen sequenced in a study of T cell responses to AZD1222 COVID-19 vaccine. The protocol was immunoSEQ multiplex PCR, while the TCRdb copy is restricted to in-frame clones and leaves out a portion. This repertoire shows 110,000 to 150,000 clones, about 92% found once; its top ten account for 1.5% to 2%. Sequenced here: peripheral blood, sampled on day 0 of AZD1222 vaccination. The receptors shown here come from an adult in good health.

This chain uses TRBV7-2 with TRBJ2-5; 14 bases agree with TRBD2. Germline assignment: CDR1 SGHTA and CDR2 FQGNSA. The CDR3 runs 17 residues. V dropped 6 bases and J dropped 0; count of bases not matched to a gene: 6. The CDR3 nucleotides are TGTGCCAGCAGTCGGACTAGCGGGGGGTTTTACCAAGAGACCCAGTACTTC. Encoded protein: CASSRTSGGFYQETQYF.

J is TRBJ1-4 and V is TRBV6-5, with a possible D match to TRBD1 (5 bases). This CDR3 is 14 amino acids long. Germline loops: CDR1 MNHEY, CDR2 SVGAGI. Between the trimmed V and J ends, which lost 5 bases and 7 bases, there was a span of 14 bases. CDR3 sequence (DNA): TGTGCCAGCAGTATGACCGGGGCCAGTGAAAAACTGTTTTTT. Translated: CASSMTGASEKLFF.

This sequence joins TRBV19 and TRBJ2-1; TRBD1 agrees at 10 bases. With 3 bases clipped from V and 10 bases from J, the junction kept 9 bases outside the gene matches. CDR3 length equals 15 residues. Looked up from germline, CDR1 is LNHDA and CDR2 is SQIVND (reference sequence). The CDR3 DNA is TGTGCCAGTAGTATCCCGGGACAGGGGAATTCAGAGCAGTTCTTC. Protein product: CASSIPGQGNSEQFF.

This chain links TRBV9 with TRBJ1-2; D is unresolved. The CDR3 extends over 10 amino acids. Germline V gene sequence: CDR1 SGDLS, CDR2 YYNGEE. Trimming removed 3 bases at V and 9 bases at J, with 6 bases between. The CDR3 nucleotides read TGTGCCAGCAGCGGCCGTCGCTACACCTTC. Translating it yields CASSGRRYTF.

The genes are TRBV19 and TRBJ1-5; tentatively, D is TRBD1 (5 bases). Germline assignment: CDR1 LNHDA and CDR2 SQIVND (reference sequence). The CDR3 sequence is 14 residues long. V lost 9 bases, J lost 4 bases, and 16 bases lay in between. The CDR3 here is CARTRTGANQPQHF. CDR3 in DNA: TGTGCCAGGACACGTACAGGAGCTAATCAGCCCCAGCATTTT.

This clone was detected only once. The genes are TRBV19 and TRBJ1-2, with D unresolved. This CDR3 spans 17 amino acids. Germline V gives CDR1 LNHDA, CDR2 SQIVND (reference sequence). Trimming took off 2 bases at V and 7 bases at J, with 23 bases between the two ends. The CDR3 DNA sequence: TGTGCCAGTAGTATATCTTTGGGTGAATATGAATTAACTGGCTACACCTTC. It encodes CASSISLGEYELTGYTF.

The chain joins TRBV2 to TRBJ1-5; the match to TRBD1 covers 8 bases. Germline CDR1 SNHLY, CDR2 FYNNEI. There are 14 residues in the CDR3. Trimming cost V 3 bases and J 6 bases; bases outside gene matches: 4. CDR3 loop: CASSDRGRVQPQHF. The CDR3 DNA sequence: TGTGCCAGCAGTGACAGGGGGCGCGTTCAGCCCCAGCATTTT. The full variable domain, completed using reference TRBV2 and TRBJ1-5, is EPEVTQTPSHQVTQMGQEVILRCVPISNHLYFYWYRQILGQKVEFLVSFYNNEISEKSEIFDDQFSVERPDGSNFTLKIRSTKLEDSAMYFCASSDRGRVQPQHFGDGTRLSIL.

This chain joins TRBV4-1 and TRBJ2-1; D is possibly TRBD2 (7 bases). CDR1 is MGHRA and CDR2 is YSYEKL in the germline V gene. CDR3 length: 15 amino acids. The germline V and J ends were trimmed by 7 bases and 0 bases, with 13 bases remaining between them. The CDR3 loop reads CASTGGPYSYNEQFF. DNA for the CDR3: TGCGCCAGCACCGGGGGGCCGTACTCCTACAATGAGCAGTTCTTC.

The genes are TRBV28 and TRBJ2-7; 11 bases map to TRBD1. Germline trimming cut 6 bases from V and 5 bases from J; bases unmatched to any gene: 18. The CDR3 totals 18 residues. Germline CDR1 reads MDHEN; CDR2 reads SYDVKM. As DNA, the CDR3 is TGTGCCAGCAGCGTTAGGGACAGGGGGTATACCCGCCTCAACGAGCAGTACTTC. As protein: CASSVRDRGYTRLNEQYF.

This chain uses TRBV6-2 or TRBV6-3 with TRBJ1-5; 10 nucleotides line up with TRBD1. Germline CDR1 reads MNHEY; CDR2 reads SVGEGT. Unmatched junction bases numbered 10, after V lost 5 bases and J lost 0 bases. The CDR3 consists of 18 residues. In DNA form, the CDR3 reads TGTGCCAGCAGTCGTCGACAGGGGGCCCTTTATAGCAATCAGCCCCAGCATTTT. It translates to CASSRRQGALYSNQPQHF.

This chain joins TRBV23-1 and TRBJ2-5; maybe TRBD2 (6 bases). TRBV23-1 is filed as an ORF, its function uncertain. V was clipped by 4 bases and J by 4 bases, with 13 bases between them. This CDR3 has 14 amino acids. This CDR3 is CASSPGVPGETQYF. In nucleotides, the CDR3 is TGCGCCAGCAGTCCGGGGGTTCCGGGAGAGACCCAGTACTTC.

This sequence joins TRBV5-1 and TRBJ2-7; 7 positions agree with TRBD1. With V trimmed by 2 bases and J by 3 bases, 5 bases remained unmatched. Germline CDR1 reads SGHRS; CDR2 reads YFSETQ. This CDR3 is built from 14 residues. The CDR3 reads CASSFTTGSYEQYF. In nucleotides, the CDR3 is TGCGCCAGCAGCTTCACGACAGGGAGCTACGAGCAGTACTTC. The full variable domain, in which reference TRBV5-1 and TRBJ2-7 provide the parts outside the CDR3, is KAGVTQTPRYLIKTRGQQVTLSCSPISGHRSVSWYQQTPGQGLQFLFEYFSETQRNKGNFPGRFSGRQFSNSRSEMNVSTLELGDSALYLCASSFTTGSYEQYFGPGTRLTVT.

This chain joins TRBV5-6 and TRBJ1-1, with D perhaps TRBD1 (6 bases). Germline V gene sequence: CDR1 SGHDT, CDR2 YYEEEE. The CDR3 loop spans 13 amino acids. Trimming removed 4 bases at V and 8 bases at J, with 15 bases between. CDR3 nucleotides: TGTGCCAGCAGCCCCACGGGGGGCAGCGAAGCTTTCTTT. Protein sequence: CASSPTGGSEAFF.

Here the CDR3 reads CASSFDRGTEAFF. CDR3 sequence (DNA): TGTGCCAGCAGCTTCGACAGGGGGACTGAAGCTTTCTTT. The V and J genes are TRBV7-2 and TRBJ1-1; 9 positions agree with TRBD1. This CDR3 spans 13 amino acids. The V segment lost 3 bases and the J segment 5 bases; nucleotides outside the gene matches: 1. Germline lookup yields CDR1 SGHTA and CDR2 FQGNSA.

This sequence joins TRBV28 and TRBJ1-1; D perhaps matches TRBD1 (6 bases). This CDR3 has 15 residues. The V end lost 2 bases, the J end lost 0 bases, and 10 bases lay between the germline ends. CDR1 and CDR2 from the germline V gene are MDHEN and SYDVKM. CDR3 DNA: TGTGCCAGCAGTTTACCAGGGGTCTTGAACACTGAAGCTTTCTTT. It encodes CASSLPGVLNTEAFF.

The rearrangement links TRBV14 to TRBJ2-7; D is undetermined. The CDR3 contains 14 residues. Trimming removed 0 bases at V and 2 bases at J, with 8 bases between. Germline V gene data show CDR1 as SGHDN and CDR2 as FVKESK. CDR3 loop: CASSQDTRAYEQYF. The CDR3 DNA sequence: TGTGCCAGCAGCCAAGATACTCGGGCCTACGAGCAGTACTTC.

This rearrangement joins TRBV5-1 to TRBJ1-1, with D perhaps TRBD1 (6 bases). Trimming cost V 0 bases and J 4 bases, with 13 bases left between them. The CDR3 has 15 residues. Germline CDR1 and CDR2: SGHRS and YFSETQ. The CDR3, as DNA: TGCGCCAGCAGCTTGGTGCCAGGGGAGACCACTGAAGCTTTCTTT. Residues: CASSLVPGETTEAFF.

The chain is built from TRBV7-2 and TRBJ1-2, with a possible D match to TRBD1 (5 bases). The length of the CDR3 is 15 residues. Germline V gene data show CDR1 as SGHTA and CDR2 as FQGNSA. V lost 3 bases and J 4 bases, leaving 15 bases between the germline ends. CDR3: CASSFLSRGSYGYTF. CDR3 nucleotides: TGTGCCAGCAGCTTCTTGTCCCGGGGGAGCTATGGCTACACCTTC.